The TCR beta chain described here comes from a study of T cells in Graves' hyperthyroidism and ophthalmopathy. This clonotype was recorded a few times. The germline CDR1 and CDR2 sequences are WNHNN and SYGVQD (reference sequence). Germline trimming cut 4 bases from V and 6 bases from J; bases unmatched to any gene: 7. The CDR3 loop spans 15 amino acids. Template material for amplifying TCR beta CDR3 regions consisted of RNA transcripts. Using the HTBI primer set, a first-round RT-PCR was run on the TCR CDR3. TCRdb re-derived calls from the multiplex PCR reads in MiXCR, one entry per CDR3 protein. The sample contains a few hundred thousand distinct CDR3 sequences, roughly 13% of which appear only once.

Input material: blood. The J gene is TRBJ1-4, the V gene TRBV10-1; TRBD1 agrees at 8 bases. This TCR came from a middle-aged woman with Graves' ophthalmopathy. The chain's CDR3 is CASSGGQGEDEKLFF. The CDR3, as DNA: TGCGCCAGCAGTGGTGGACAGGGAGAAGATGAAAAACTGTTTTTT.